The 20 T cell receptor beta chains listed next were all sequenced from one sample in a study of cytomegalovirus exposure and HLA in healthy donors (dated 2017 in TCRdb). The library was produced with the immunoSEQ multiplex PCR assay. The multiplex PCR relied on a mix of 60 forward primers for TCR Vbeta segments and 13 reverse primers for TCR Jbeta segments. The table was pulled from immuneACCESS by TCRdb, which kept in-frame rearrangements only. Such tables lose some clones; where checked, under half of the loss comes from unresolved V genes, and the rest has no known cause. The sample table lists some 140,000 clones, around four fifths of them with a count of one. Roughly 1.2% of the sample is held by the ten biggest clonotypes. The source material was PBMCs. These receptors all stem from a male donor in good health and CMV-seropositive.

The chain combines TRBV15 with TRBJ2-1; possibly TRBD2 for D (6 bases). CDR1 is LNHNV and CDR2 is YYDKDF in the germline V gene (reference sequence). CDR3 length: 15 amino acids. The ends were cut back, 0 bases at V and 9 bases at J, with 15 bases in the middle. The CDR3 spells CATSRDAGGSFEQFF. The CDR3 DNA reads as TGTGCCACCAGCAGAGATGCCGGGGGTAGCTTTGAGCAGTTCTTC.

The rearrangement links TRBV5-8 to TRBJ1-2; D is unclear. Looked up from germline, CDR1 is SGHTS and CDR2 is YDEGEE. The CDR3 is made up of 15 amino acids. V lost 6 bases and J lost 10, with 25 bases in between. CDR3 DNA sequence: TGTGCCAGCACCCTCCTCGGCGGAAACTATGGTGACTACACCTTC. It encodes CASTLLGGNYGDYTF.

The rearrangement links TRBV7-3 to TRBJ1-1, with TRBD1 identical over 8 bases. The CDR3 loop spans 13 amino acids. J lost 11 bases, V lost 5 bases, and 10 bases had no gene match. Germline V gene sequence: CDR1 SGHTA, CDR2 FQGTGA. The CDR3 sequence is CASSPDRGRAAFF. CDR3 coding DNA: TGTGCCAGCAGCCCCGACAGGGGCCGGGCCGCTTTCTTT.

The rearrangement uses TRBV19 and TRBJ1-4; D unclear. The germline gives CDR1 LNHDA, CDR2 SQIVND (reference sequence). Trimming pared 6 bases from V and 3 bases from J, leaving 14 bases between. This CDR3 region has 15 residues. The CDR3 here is CASRTARVANEKLFF. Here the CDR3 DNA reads TGTGCCAGTAGGACCGCGCGGGTAGCTAATGAAAAACTGTTTTTT.

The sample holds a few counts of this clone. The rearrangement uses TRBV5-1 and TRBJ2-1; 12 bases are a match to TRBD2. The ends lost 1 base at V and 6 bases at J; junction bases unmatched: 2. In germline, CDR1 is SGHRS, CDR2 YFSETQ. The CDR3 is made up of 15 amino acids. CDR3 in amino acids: CASSLTSGGPNEQFF. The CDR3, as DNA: TGCGCCAGCAGCTTGACTAGCGGGGGGCCCAATGAGCAGTTCTTC.

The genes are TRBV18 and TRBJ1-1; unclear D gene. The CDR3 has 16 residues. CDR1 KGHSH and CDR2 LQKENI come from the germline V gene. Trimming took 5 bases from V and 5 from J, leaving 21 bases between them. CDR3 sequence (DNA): TGTGCCAGCTCAGAACGGGTTCGCAGTTTGGAGACTGAAGCTTTCTTT. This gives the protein CASSERVRSLETEAFF.

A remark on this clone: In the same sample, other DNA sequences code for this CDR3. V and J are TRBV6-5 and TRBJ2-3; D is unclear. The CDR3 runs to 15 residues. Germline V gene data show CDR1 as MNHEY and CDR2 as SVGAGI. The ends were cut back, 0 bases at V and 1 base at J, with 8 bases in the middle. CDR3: CASSYSGGRTDTQYF. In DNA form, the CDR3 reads TGTGCCAGCAGTTACTCCGGCGGTCGCACAGATACGCAGTATTTT.

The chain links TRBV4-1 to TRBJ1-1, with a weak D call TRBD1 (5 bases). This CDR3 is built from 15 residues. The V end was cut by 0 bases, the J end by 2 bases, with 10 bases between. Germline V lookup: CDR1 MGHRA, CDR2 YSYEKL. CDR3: CASSQDRQLNTEAFF. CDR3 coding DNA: TGCGCCAGCAGCCAAGATCGACAGCTCAACACTGAAGCTTTCTTT.

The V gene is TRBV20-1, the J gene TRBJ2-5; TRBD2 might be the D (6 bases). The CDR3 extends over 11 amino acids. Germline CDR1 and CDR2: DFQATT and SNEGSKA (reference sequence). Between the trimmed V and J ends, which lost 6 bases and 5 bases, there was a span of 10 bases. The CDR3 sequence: CSAGGPETQYF. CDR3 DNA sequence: TGCAGTGCGGGGGGACCGGAGACCCAGTACTTC.

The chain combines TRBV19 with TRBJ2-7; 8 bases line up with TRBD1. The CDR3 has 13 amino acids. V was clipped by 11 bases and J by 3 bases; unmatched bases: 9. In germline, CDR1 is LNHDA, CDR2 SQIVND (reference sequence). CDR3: CAGAAGGHYEQYF. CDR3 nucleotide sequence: TGTGCCGGAGCGGCAGGGGGCCACTACGAGCAGTACTTC.

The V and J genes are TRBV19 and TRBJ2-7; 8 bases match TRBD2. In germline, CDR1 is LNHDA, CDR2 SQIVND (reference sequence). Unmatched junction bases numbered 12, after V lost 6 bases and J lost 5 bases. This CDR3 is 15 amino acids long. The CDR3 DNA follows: TGTGCCAGTAGATATTCATCGGGGGGGTTCAACGAGCAGTACTTC. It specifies CASRYSSGGFNEQYF.

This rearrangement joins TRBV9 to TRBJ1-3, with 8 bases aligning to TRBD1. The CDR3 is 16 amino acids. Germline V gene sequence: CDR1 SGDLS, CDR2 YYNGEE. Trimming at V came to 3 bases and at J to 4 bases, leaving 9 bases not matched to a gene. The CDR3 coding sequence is TGTGCCAGCAGCGACGGACAGGGCTTCAGCGGAAACACCATATATTTT. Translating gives CASSDGQGFSGNTIYF. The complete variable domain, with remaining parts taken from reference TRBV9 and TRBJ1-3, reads DSGVTQTPKHLITATGQRVTLRCSPRSGDLSVYWYQQSLDQGLQFLIQYYNGEERAKGNILERFSAQQFPDLHSELNLSSLELGDSALYFCASSDGQGFSGNTIYFGEGSWLTVV.

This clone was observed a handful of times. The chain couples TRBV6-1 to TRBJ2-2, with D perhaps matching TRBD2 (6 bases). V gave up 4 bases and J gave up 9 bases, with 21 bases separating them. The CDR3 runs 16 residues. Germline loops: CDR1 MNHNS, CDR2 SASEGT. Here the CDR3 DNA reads TGTGCCAGCAGTGGCGGGACCCCGGCTGGAGGCAGGGAGCTGTTTTTT. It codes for CASSGGTPAGGRELFF.

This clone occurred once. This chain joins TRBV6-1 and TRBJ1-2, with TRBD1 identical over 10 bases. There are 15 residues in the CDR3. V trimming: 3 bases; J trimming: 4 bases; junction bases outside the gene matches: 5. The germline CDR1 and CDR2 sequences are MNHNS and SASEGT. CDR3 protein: CASSETGGDLYGYTF. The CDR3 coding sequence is TGTGCCAGCAGTGAGACAGGGGGCGACCTCTATGGCTACACCTTC.

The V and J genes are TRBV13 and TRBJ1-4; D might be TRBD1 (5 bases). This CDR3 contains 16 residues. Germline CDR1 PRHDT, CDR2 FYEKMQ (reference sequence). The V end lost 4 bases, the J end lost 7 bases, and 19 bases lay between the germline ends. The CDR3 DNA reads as TGTGCCAGCAGCTATTCATTCCCCCAGACAGTTGAAAAACTGTTTTTT. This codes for CASSYSFPQTVEKLFF.

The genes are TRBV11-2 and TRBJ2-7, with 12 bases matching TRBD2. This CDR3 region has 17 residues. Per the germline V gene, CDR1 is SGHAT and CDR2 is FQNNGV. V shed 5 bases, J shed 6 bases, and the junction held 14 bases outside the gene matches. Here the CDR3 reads CASSPPPASGRGREQYF. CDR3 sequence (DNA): TGTGCCAGCAGCCCCCCCCCAGCTAGCGGGAGGGGGCGCGAGCAGTACTTC.

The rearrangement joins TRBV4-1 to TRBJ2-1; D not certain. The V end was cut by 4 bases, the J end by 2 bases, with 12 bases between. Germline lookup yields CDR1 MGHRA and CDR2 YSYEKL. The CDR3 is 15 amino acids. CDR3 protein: CASSRPAETYNEQFF. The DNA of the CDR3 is TGCGCCAGCAGCCGCCCCGCGGAGACCTACAATGAGCAGTTCTTC.

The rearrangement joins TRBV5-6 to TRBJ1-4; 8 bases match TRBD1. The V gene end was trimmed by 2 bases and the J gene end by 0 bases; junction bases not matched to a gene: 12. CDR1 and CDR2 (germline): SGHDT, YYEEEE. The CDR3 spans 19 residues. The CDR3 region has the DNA TGTGCCAGCAGCTTATACGACAGGGGCGGGTGGACAACTAATGAAAAACTGTTTTTT. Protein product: CASSLYDRGGWTTNEKLFF.

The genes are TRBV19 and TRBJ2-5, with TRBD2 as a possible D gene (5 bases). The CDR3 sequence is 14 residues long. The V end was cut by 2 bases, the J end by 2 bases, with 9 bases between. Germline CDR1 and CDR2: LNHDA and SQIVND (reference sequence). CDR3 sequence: CASSIHGGQETQYF. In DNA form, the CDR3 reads TGTGCCAGTAGTATACATGGAGGTCAAGAGACCCAGTACTTC. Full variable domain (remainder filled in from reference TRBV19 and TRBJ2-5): DGGITQSPKYLFRKEGQNVTLSCEQNLNHDAMYWYRQDPGQGLRLIYYSQIVNDFQKGDIAEGYSVSREKKESFPLTVTSAQKNPTAFYLCASSIHGGQETQYFGPGTRLLVL.

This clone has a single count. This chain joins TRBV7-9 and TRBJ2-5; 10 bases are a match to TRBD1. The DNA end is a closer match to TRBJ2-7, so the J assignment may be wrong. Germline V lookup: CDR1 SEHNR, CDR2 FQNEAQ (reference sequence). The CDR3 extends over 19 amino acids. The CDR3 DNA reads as TGTGCCAGCAGCTTTTATGGGGGAGTCGGGACAGGGGTCACCTACGAGCAGTACTTC. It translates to CASSFYGGVGTGVTYEQYF.